These 10 T cell receptor beta chains originate from one sample sequenced in a study of blood T cell repertoires in COVID-19. Data came from immunoSEQ multiplex PCR; TCRdb stores just in-frame clones and leaves some out. The data show around 150,000 clones, roughly 90% seen once. The sample consisted of PBMCs or T cells enriched from blood (not recorded which). These receptor sequences come from a woman aged 45-65 years who had recovered from COVID-19.

V and J are TRBV5-6 and TRBJ1-6; D is unclear. Deletions cut 4 bases from V and 10 bases from J, with 12 bases between. Per germline, CDR1 SGHDT and CDR2 YYEEEE. The CDR3 has 13 amino acids. CDR3 sequence (DNA): TGTGCCAGCAGCCGCAGACAAAGCTCACCCCTCCACTTT. As protein: CASSRRQSSPLHF.

The V gene is TRBV29-1, the J gene TRBJ2-2; the match to TRBD1 covers 9 bases. After removal of 7 bases from V and 6 bases from J, the junction contained 9 bases not matched to a gene. CDR3 length equals 14 residues. Per germline, CDR1 SQVTM and CDR2 ANQGSEA. CDR3 DNA: TGCAGCGCCCTAGGGACAGGGTTCCCCGGGGAGCTGTTTTTT. This encodes CSALGTGFPGELFF.

The genes are TRBV7-8 and TRBJ2-1; 16 positions match TRBD2. Germline V gene sequence: CDR1 SGHVS, CDR2 FQNEAQ. The CDR3 consists of 22 residues. V gave up 5 bases and J gave up 1 base; unmatched junction bases: 17. CDR3 DNA: TGTGCCAGCAGCCCGATCAGGCCGGGACTAGCGGGGGGGCCGGGGTCCTACAATGAGCAGTTCTTC. This encodes CASSPIRPGLAGGPGSYNEQFF.

J is TRBJ2-1 and V is TRBV5-1, with 10 bases matching TRBD2. The V segment lost 5 bases and the J segment 7 bases; nucleotides outside the gene matches: 6. CDR1 and CDR2 from the germline V gene are SGHRS and YFSETQ. CDR3 size: 14 residues. This CDR3 is CASSTQRGGNEQFF. The CDR3 region has the DNA TGCGCCAGCAGTACACAGCGGGGGGGAAATGAGCAGTTCTTC.

This CDR3 is CASSQYRGLSEKLFF. CDR3 bases: TGTGCCAGCAGCCAATACCGGGGATTGAGTGAAAAACTGTTTTTT. The genes are TRBV3-1 (or the pseudogene TRBV3-2) and TRBJ1-4; D not resolved. The CDR3 extends over 15 amino acids. Trimming removed 2 bases from V and 7 bases from J, with 14 bases in between. Germline V gene sequence: CDR1 LGHDT, CDR2 YNNKEL (reference sequence).

This chain connects TRBV6-5 to TRBJ1-2; 7 bases are a match to TRBD1. V lost 7 bases to trimming and J lost 3 bases; unmatched junction nucleotides: 11. The CDR3 contains 15 residues. Germline lookup yields CDR1 MNHEY and CDR2 SVGAGI. The CDR3 reads CASKRQGRSDYGYTF. The CDR3 DNA sequence: TGTGCCAGCAAACGACAGGGCCGGTCGGACTATGGCTACACCTTC.

CDR3: CASSPIRGGVEQYF. The CDR3 coding sequence is TGTGCCAGCTCACCGATTAGGGGAGGAGTCGAGCAGTACTTC. The chain is built from TRBV18 and TRBJ2-7, with D possibly matching TRBD2 (6 bases). V dropped 3 bases and J dropped 6 bases, with 15 bases sitting between them. CDR3 size: 14 residues. Germline V CDR1 and CDR2: KGHSH, LQKENI.

This clone came up a few times. The chain employs TRBV7-9 and TRBJ2-7, with D unclear. Germline CDR1 is SEHNR and CDR2 is FQNEAQ (reference sequence). The V gene lost 5 bases and the J gene lost 9 bases, with 17 bases spanning the gap. CDR3 size: 13 residues. CDR3 coding DNA: TGTGCCAGCAGCCGACCTCGACTGACTTGGCAGTACTTC. This sequence encodes CASSRPRLTWQYF. Full variable domain (outside the CDR3, taken from reference TRBV7-9 and TRBJ2-7): DTGVSQNPRHKITKRGQNVTFRCDPISEHNRLYWYRQTLGQGPEFLTYFQNEAQLEKSRLLSDRFSAERPKGSFSTLEIQRTEQGDSAMYLCASSRPRLTWQYFGPGTRLTVT.

The genes are TRBV6-6 and TRBJ1-2; no definite D call. Germline V CDR1 and CDR2: MNHNY, SVGAGI (reference sequence). Trimming left V 4 bases short and J 7 bases short, with 10 bases between. The CDR3 spans 12 residues. CDR3 residues: CASSSGGGGYTF. The CDR3 DNA reads TGTGCCAGCAGTTCGGGTGGCGGTGGCTACACCTTC.

This clone was seen more than once but under ten times. This rearrangement joins TRBV7-2 to TRBJ2-2; 7 bases align to TRBD1. The V segment lost 4 bases and the J segment 6 bases; nucleotides outside the gene matches: 8. The CDR3 sequence is 15 residues long. Germline V lookup: CDR1 SGHTA, CDR2 FQGNSA. The CDR3 coding sequence is TGTGCCAGCAGCTCGCGACAGGGCGGCGCCGGGGAGCTGTTTTTT. Translation: CASSSRQGGAGELFF.